Below, 30 T cell receptor beta chains from the same sample are listed, as sequenced in a study of T-cell memory formation after mild COVID-19. TCRdb processed the 5' RACE reads anew with MiXCR; each CDR3 protein has one entry. The sample holds 550,000 to 700,000 distinct CDR3 sequences, approximately 19% seen once. The sample taken for sequencing was PBMCs or a T cell subset sorted from them (not recorded which). Every receptor here comes from an adult woman who had mild COVID-19 (a few samples of this study predate the infection). Cell type and time point are not known.

Only a few counts were recorded for this clonotype. The chain combines TRBV6-5 with TRBJ2-1; 12 nucleotides agree with TRBD2. There are 17 residues in the CDR3. V shed 5 bases, J shed 9 bases, and the junction held 14 bases outside the gene matches. Germline V lookup: CDR1 MNHEY, CDR2 SVGAGI. CDR3 bases: TGTGCCAGCAGTACCGATCCGAGACTAGCGGGAGCGGGTGAGCAGTTCTTC. It translates to CASSTDPRLAGAGEQFF.

The sample holds a few counts of this clonotype. The V call is TRBV3-1, the J call TRBJ1-1, with D maybe TRBD1 (6 bases). The CDR3 spans 16 residues. Germline CDR1 and CDR2: LGHDT and YNNKEL (reference sequence). The ends were cut back, 5 bases at V and 4 bases at J, with 20 bases in the middle. DNA of the CDR3: TGTGCCAGCAGCTTTGGACCAGGACAGCGGAGCACTGAAGCTTTCTTT. Translating it yields CASSFGPGQRSTEAFF.

This chain links TRBV6-2 or TRBV6-3 with TRBJ2-3, with D maybe TRBD1 (6 bases). The V end lost 5 bases, the J end lost 2 bases, and 8 bases lay between the germline ends. Per the germline V gene, CDR1 is MNHEY and CDR2 is SVGEGT. This CDR3 has 13 amino acids. This CDR3 is CASSRDTTDTQYF. DNA for the CDR3: TGTGCCAGCAGTAGGGACACCACAGATACGCAGTATTTT.

This clonotype was picked up a small number of times. V gene TRBV7-7 combines with J gene TRBJ2-2; 7 bases are shared with TRBD1. The CDR3 runs 15 residues. Germline values: CDR1 SSHAT, CDR2 FNYEAQ (reference sequence). Germline trimming cut 1 base from V and 4 bases from J; bases unmatched to any gene: 3. In DNA, the CDR3 is TGTGCCAGCAGCTTAGAGACAGGGCCCACCGGGGAGCTGTTTTTT. Translation gives CASSLETGPTGELFF.

The sample holds a few counts of this clonotype. The chain employs TRBV18 and TRBJ1-5, with no clear D. This CDR3 has 15 amino acids. Germline values: CDR1 KGHSH, CDR2 LQKENI. V gave up 8 bases and J gave up 3 bases, with 17 bases separating them. The chain's CDR3 is CASRALEDANQPQHF. For the CDR3, the DNA is TGTGCCAGCCGTGCCCTAGAGGATGCCAATCAGCCCCAGCATTTT.

The V and J genes are TRBV7-3 and TRBJ2-1; a possible D gene is TRBD1 (5 bases). Germline V gene data show CDR1 as SGHTA and CDR2 as FQGTGA. The CDR3 has 15 amino acids. Trimming took 5 bases from V and 6 from J, leaving 17 bases between them. The CDR3 loop is CASSPPGGRVNEQFF. CDR3 DNA sequence: TGTGCCAGCAGCCCCCCGGGTGGCAGGGTCAATGAGCAGTTCTTC.

J is TRBJ2-1 and V is TRBV11-2; possible D gene TRBD1, 5 bases. The CDR3 contains 14 residues. V gave up 7 bases and J gave up 2 bases, with 12 bases separating them. Germline V lookup: CDR1 SGHAT, CDR2 FQNNGV. The CDR3 DNA is TGTGCCAGCACCGAAGAAGGGGCCTACAATGAGCAGTTCTTC. It specifies CASTEEGAYNEQFF.

This sequence joins TRBV29-1 and TRBJ1-5; D remains ambiguous. V gave up 7 bases and J gave up 3 bases, with 10 bases separating them. From germline, CDR1 is SQVTM and CDR2 ANQGSEA. The CDR3 runs to 12 residues. The DNA of the CDR3 is TGCAGCGCAGGAGACAACAATCAGCCCCAGCATTTT. Translating gives CSAGDNNQPQHF.

The CDR3 reads CASSDGRNRARTEAFF. The CDR3 bases are TGTGCCAGCAGCGATGGACGAAACAGAGCGCGCACTGAAGCTTTCTTT. The gene calls are TRBV7-9 and TRBJ1-1; no clear D gene. Deletions cut 5 bases from V and 4 bases from J, with 20 bases between. Germline CDR1 SEHNR, CDR2 FQNEAQ (reference sequence). The CDR3 is made up of 16 amino acids. Based on the CDR3 plus reference TRBV7-9 and TRBJ1-1, the full variable domain is DTGVSQNPRHKITKRGQNVTFRCDPISEHNRLYWYRQTLGQGPEFLTYFQNEAQLEKSRLLSDRFSAERPKGSFSTLEIQRTEQGDSAMYLCASSDGRNRARTEAFFGQGTRLTVV.

This clonotype was seen a handful of times. This rearrangement joins TRBV7-9 to TRBJ2-7; D possibly uses TRBD1 or TRBD2 (6 bases each). CDR3 length: 15 residues. Trimming shortened V by 2 bases and J by 7 bases, and 18 bases separated the two germline ends. Germline V gene sequence: CDR1 SEHNR, CDR2 FQNEAQ (reference sequence). The CDR3 region has the DNA TGTGCCAGCAGCTTAACGGAGAGGGGGGCGCGGGAGCAGTACTTC. Its translation: CASSLTERGAREQYF.

In this sample, this clonotype turned up a few times. The V and J genes are TRBV5-1 and TRBJ2-1; 8 positions match TRBD2. CDR1 and CDR2 from the germline V gene are SGHRS and YFSETQ. The V gene end was trimmed by 4 bases and the J gene end by 4 bases; junction bases not matched to a gene: 10. The CDR3 extends over 16 amino acids. The CDR3 nucleotides read TGCGCCAGCAGCCCCGTAGCGGGACTAGGATACAATGAGCAGTTCTTC. It specifies CASSPVAGLGYNEQFF.

This clonotype has just a few counts. This chain joins TRBV12-3 or TRBV12-4 and TRBJ2-1, with 8 nucleotides matching TRBD1. Trimming cost V 5 bases and J 5 bases; bases outside gene matches: 8. The CDR3 is 15 residues long. CDR3 loop: CASSPPTGANNEQFF. The CDR3 nucleotides read TGTGCCAGCAGTCCGCCGACAGGGGCAAACAATGAGCAGTTCTTC.

This clonotype was counted only a few times. The genes are TRBV7-9 and TRBJ2-1; TRBD2 agrees at 7 bases. Germline CDR1 is SEHNR and CDR2 is FQNEAQ (reference sequence). J was trimmed by 7 bases and V by 6 bases; bases with no gene match: 12. The CDR3 consists of 15 residues. DNA of the CDR3: TGTGCCAGCAGGAGGACTAGTGCCGCTCTGAATGAGCAGTTCTTC. It codes for CASRRTSAALNEQFF. The variable domain in full, with the rest retrieved from reference TRBV7-9 and TRBJ2-1, is DTGVSQNPRHKITKRGQNVTFRCDPISEHNRLYWYRQTLGQGPEFLTYFQNEAQLEKSRLLSDRFSAERPKGSFSTLEIQRTEQGDSAMYLCASRRTSAALNEQFFGPGTRLTVL.

This clonotype was seen a few times. This chain connects TRBV6-5 to TRBJ2-1; D may be TRBD1 or TRBD2 (5 bases each). V lost 7 bases, J lost 6 bases, and 16 bases lay in between. This CDR3 has 14 amino acids. Germline V CDR1 and CDR2: MNHEY, SVGAGI. DNA for the CDR3: TGTGCCAGCATGGTCAGGGAGCGTCGCAATGAGCAGTTCTTC. Protein: CASMVRERRNEQFF.

In its sample, this clonotype was seen a few times. The chain combines TRBV15 with TRBJ2-7, with D perhaps matching TRBD1 or TRBD2 (5 bases each). With 0 bases removed from V and 5 bases from J, the gap between germline ends came to 11 bases. The germline V gene has CDR1 LNHNV and CDR2 YYDKDF (reference sequence). The CDR3 loop spans 14 amino acids. The CDR3: CATSREWWGNEQYF. As DNA, the CDR3 is TGTGCCACCAGCAGAGAGTGGTGGGGGAACGAGCAGTACTTC. The complete variable domain, with remaining parts taken from reference TRBV15 and TRBJ2-7, reads DAMVIQNPRYQVTQFGKPVTLSCSQTLNHNVMYWYQQKSSQAPKLLFHYYDKDFNNEADTPDNFQSRRPNTSFCFLDIRSPGLGDTAMYLCATSREWWGNEQYFGPGTRLTVT.

V and J are TRBV9 and TRBJ2-5; 8 positions match TRBD2. Trimming took 0 bases from V and 4 from J; bases not matched to a gene: 8. CDR3 length equals 16 residues. Germline lookup yields CDR1 SGDLS and CDR2 YYNGEE. The CDR3 sequence: CASSVGQAGAGETQYF. CDR3 nucleotide sequence: TGTGCCAGCAGCGTAGGGCAAGCGGGAGCTGGAGAGACCCAGTACTTC.

This clonotype was picked up many times. The V call is TRBV5-1, the J call TRBJ1-6, with D unclear. Germline CDR1 reads SGHRS; CDR2 reads YFSETQ. This CDR3 spans 13 amino acids. The germline V and J ends were trimmed by 0 bases and 7 bases, with 5 bases remaining between them. The CDR3, as DNA: TGCGCCAGCAGCTTGGAGGGAAATTCACCCCTCCACTTT. Its translation is CASSLEGNSPLHF.

The sample holds a few counts of this clonotype. The chain combines TRBV11-2 with TRBJ1-5; TRBD1 aligns across 7 bases. V lost 5 bases and J lost 5; bases outside the gene matches: 6. CDR1 SGHAT and CDR2 FQNNGV come from the germline V gene. The length of the CDR3 is 14 residues. The CDR3 here is CASSPGGRDQPQHF. In DNA form, the CDR3 reads TGTGCCAGCAGCCCAGGGGGGAGGGATCAGCCCCAGCATTTT.

This clonotype occurred a few times. The chain is built from TRBV5-5 and TRBJ2-7, with TRBD2 matching 11 bases. Losses at the gene ends were 4 bases for V and 5 bases for J; bases not matched to a gene: 14. The CDR3 spans 17 residues. The germline CDR1 and CDR2 sequences are SGHKS and YYEKEE (reference sequence). The CDR3 loop reads CASSPGSGRALIHEQYF. The CDR3 nucleotides read TGTGCCAGCAGCCCCGGTAGCGGGAGGGCCCTCATTCACGAGCAGTACTTC.

The J gene is TRBJ1-6, the V gene TRBV19, with 7 bases that match TRBD1. This CDR3 spans 15 amino acids. Germline CDR1 is LNHDA and CDR2 is SQIVND (reference sequence). With 3 bases clipped from V and 4 bases from J, the junction kept 3 bases outside the gene matches. The CDR3 region has the DNA TGTGCCAGTAGTATCCCGGGACAGTATAATTCACCCCTCCACTTT. Translating gives CASSIPGQYNSPLHF.

The rearrangement links TRBV7-9 to TRBJ1-6; D ambiguous. Trimming removed 1 base from V and 4 bases from J, with 8 bases in between. The CDR3 totals 15 residues. Looked up from germline, CDR1 is SEHNR and CDR2 is FQNEAQ (reference sequence). CDR3 sequence (DNA): TGTGCCAGCAGCTTAGGAGGGTTTTATAATTCACCCCTCCACTTT. It yields the protein CASSLGGFYNSPLHF.

This clonotype turned up a few times. This chain joins TRBV23-1 and TRBJ2-3; the match to TRBD2 covers 10 bases. TRBV23-1 carries the ORF label, with uncertain function. After removal of 4 bases from V and 1 base from J, the junction contained 8 bases not matched to a gene. The CDR3 consists of 17 residues. The CDR3 spells CASSRALAGGGTDTQYF. CDR3 DNA: TGCGCCAGCAGTCGGGCCTTAGCGGGGGGAGGCACAGATACGCAGTATTTT.

The rearrangement links TRBV29-1 to TRBJ2-1; the match to TRBD1 covers 7 bases. From germline, CDR1 is SQVTM and CDR2 ANQGSEA. The CDR3 is made up of 15 amino acids. V lost 1 base and J lost 7; bases outside the gene matches: 10. DNA for the CDR3: TGCAGCGTTGAAGGGTCGAGACAGGGTAGGAATGAGCAGTTCTTC. Amino acid sequence: CSVEGSRQGRNEQFF.

This clonotype turned up a few times. The CDR3 coding sequence is TGCAACACTATAAGCCCAGGGATCCAGGGGACTGAAGCTTTCTTT. Its translation: CNTISPGIQGTEAFF. This chain uses TRBV20-1 with TRBJ1-1; D perhaps matches TRBD1 (6 bases). The germline V gene has CDR1 DFQATT and CDR2 SNEGSKA (reference sequence). There are 15 residues in the CDR3.

The V and J genes are TRBV7-9 and TRBJ1-3, with D unresolved. Germline V lookup: CDR1 SEHNR, CDR2 FQNEAQ (reference sequence). The CDR3 sequence is 15 residues long. V was shortened by 3 bases and J by 0 bases, with 9 bases between the two germline ends. The CDR3 DNA follows: TGTGCCAGCAGCTTCTACAGCTTCTCTGGAAACACCATATATTTT. Translated: CASSFYSFSGNTIYF.

This clonotype was observed a few times. The gene calls are TRBV10-3 and TRBJ1-4; D might be TRBD1 (6 bases). CDR3 size: 11 residues. Trimming shortened V by 8 bases and J by 7 bases, and 8 bases separated the two germline ends. Germline-derived CDR1 and CDR2 are ENHRY and SYGVKD. The CDR3 sequence is CAIGGGEKLFF. The CDR3 nucleotides read TGTGCCATCGGAGGGGGTGAAAAACTGTTTTTT.

The chain uses TRBV7-3 and TRBJ2-5, with unresolved D. V was cut by 7 bases and J by 4 bases, with 19 bases left in between. The length of the CDR3 is 15 residues. CDR1 is SGHTA, CDR2 FQGTGA, per germline. As DNA, the CDR3 is TGTGCCAGCACCCCTGACGGGCTGCTACCAGAGACCCAGTACTTC. It translates to CASTPDGLLPETQYF.

This clonotype came up a few times. This chain connects TRBV5-1 to TRBJ2-5; 8 bases line up with TRBD2. This CDR3 has 17 amino acids. Germline loops: CDR1 SGHRS, CDR2 YFSETQ. Trimming removed 0 bases from V and 0 bases from J; junction bases left unmatched: 7. The CDR3 DNA reads TGCGCCAGCAGCTTGGGTCTGGGACTAGGATACCAAGAGACCCAGTACTTC. Translating it yields CASSLGLGLGYQETQYF.

This clonotype was detected only a few times. V gene TRBV11-2 combines with J gene TRBJ2-5; 7 bases map to TRBD1. V lost 1 base to trimming and J lost 5 bases; unmatched junction nucleotides: 7. Per germline, CDR1 SGHAT and CDR2 FQNNGV. The length of the CDR3 is 15 residues. CDR3 region: CASSLVPGQSETQYF. The CDR3 nucleotides are TGTGCCAGCAGCTTAGTCCCGGGACAGTCTGAGACCCAGTACTTC.

This clonotype has just a few counts. V is TRBV9 and J is TRBJ1-1; D may be TRBD1 (5 bases). V was pared by 0 bases and J by 4 bases, with 13 bases between. The CDR3 spans 15 residues. Looked up from germline, CDR1 is SGDLS and CDR2 is YYNGEE. CDR3 sequence (DNA): TGTGCCAGCAGCGTAGACCCGGGGCCCAGCACTGAAGCTTTCTTT. Translating it yields CASSVDPGPSTEAFF.